The source of this T cell receptor (beta chain) is a study of siplizumab effects on memory and regulatory T cells (dated by TCRdb to between 2018 and 2020). Turning to the overall study: The study examined how the anti-CD2 antibody siplizumab affects alloreactive T-cell subsets in allogeneic mixed lymphocyte reactions built from human PBMCs.

From the germline V gene, CDR1 is SGHVS and CDR2 is FNYEAQ. V ends up 4 bases short and J 10 bases short, with an unmatched junction base count of 7. The cysteine opens and the phenylalanine closes a CDR3 of 15 amino acids. The only DNA kept is the CDR3, 45 bases in frame from the first base. Sorted unstimulated T cells, along with proliferating T cells recovered from mixed lymphocyte reactions, underwent TCRbeta CDR3 sequencing. Fresh whole blood from fewer than 11 HLA-typed healthy donors served as the source for isolating PBMCs. To map where alloreactive clones came from, CD4+ regulatory T cells in the unstimulated state were FACS-sorted. The method was the immunoSEQ multiplex PCR assay. Roughly 100,000 TCR templates per sample were assayed on the deep sequencing platform. Genomic DNA extracted from sorted T cells was the material used for TCRbeta CDR3 sequencing. From the authors' description of their analysis: Clonal analysis of TCRbeta CDR3 data was done in the R programming language. Unstimulated samples were compared with post-reaction CFSE-low samples to define alloreactive CD4+ and CD8+ clones. By matching sequences to the repertoires of sorted unstimulated Treg and non-Treg cells, each alloreactive CD4+ clone was assigned a regulatory or non-regulatory origin. Drawn from immuneACCESS, this table holds only the in-frame rearrangements with V and J called that TCRdb kept. Clones are partly lost; checked studies trace under half to an unresolved V gene and leave the rest unexplained. V, J and clone size were drawn from that table, and D and trimming were deduced from the DNA. This sample is represented by 99,000 or so clones; 93% of them were singletons. Roughly 0.59% of the sample is held by the ten biggest clonotypes.

What the study reported, not specific to this receptor: About 75-96% of proliferating CD4+ or CD8+ clones could not be given a naive or memory phenotype. Unstimulated naive T cells appeared more diverse than memory T cells, and naive cells seemed to contribute substantially to the alloresponse. Among mappable alloreactive CD4+ clones, the Treg-derived fraction averaged approximately 72% with siplizumab versus about 25% in control reactions. The cumulative frequency of alloreactive sequences that could be traced back to unstimulated CD4+ memory T cells was significantly reduced by siplizumab. Sequences below about 10^-5 frequency were poorly captured, so only a minor fraction of alloreactive clones could be mapped to unstimulated subsets. The suppressive function of proliferating Tregs from siplizumab cultures was not functionally confirmed.

Concerning this clone itself: Its antigen has not been determined. No much larger clone is present one base from it, and per-base qualities are unavailable.

This TCR was sampled from a human donor in good health. The receptor chain draws on TRBV7-6 and TRBJ2-1, and TRBD2 matches 13 of the central bases. Specimen: Tregs sorted from blood. The DNA sequence is given as TGTGCCAGCAGCTCTGGGACTAGCGGGAATTCGGAGCAGTTCTTC. It is translated as CASSSGTSGNSEQFF.